The rows below give T cell receptor beta chains drawn from one sample of a study of cytomegalovirus exposure and HLA in healthy donors. Only in-frame clones appear in the TCRdb table, and some are missing; sequencing was by immunoSEQ multiplex PCR. The sample holds approximately 150,000 clones, 75% to 90% seen once. The sequencing sample was made of PBMCs. The receptors were sampled from a woman in her thirties in good health and CMV-seronegative. Both conserved end residues are part of each CDR3. The order of the fields is clone size, J gene, CDR3 length, D gene, V gene, CDR3 DNA, CDR3 protein. A D gene is named only where the DNA matches it firmly. Rows may omit the clone size; those that give it use once, few, many or a size class.

- | TRBJ2-3 | 15 | TRBD2 | TRBV4-3 | TGCGCCAGCAGCCAGGCTAGCGGAAGCACAGATACGCAGTATTTT | CASSQASGSTDTQYF
- | TRBJ2-5 | 16 | TRBD2 | TRBV7-2 | TGTGCCAGCAGCACGAGACTAGCGGGGCCGGGAGAGACCCAGTACTTC | CASSTRLAGPGETQYF
once | TRBJ2-3 | 16 | TRBD2 | TRBV9 | TGTGCCAGCAGCGGCAGACTAGCGGAGACCACAGATACGCAGTATTTT | CASSGRLAETTDTQYF
- | TRBJ1-2 | 13 | - | TRBV7-6 | TGTGCCAGCAGCTTAAGCCGCGGCTATGGCTACACCTTC | CASSLSRGYGYTF
- | TRBJ2-2 | 12 | TRBD1 | TRBV29-1 | TGCAGCGTCCAGGGGGACACCGGGGAGCTGTTTTTT | CSVQGDTGELFF
- | TRBJ2-5 | 13 | TRBD2 | TRBV10-3 | TGTGCCACTCAGACTAGCGGGAGTGAGACCCAGTACTTC | CATQTSGSETQYF
- | TRBJ1-4 | 14 | - | TRBV9 | TGTGCCAGCAGCGTAACCGGGGGTAATGAAAAACTGTTTTTT | CASSVTGGNEKLFF
- | TRBJ2-7 | 14 | TRBD1 | TRBV5-1 | TGCGCCAGCAGCATAAGGACAGGGTATAGCGAGCAGTACTTC | CASSIRTGYSEQYF
- | TRBJ1-6 | 13 | TRBD1 | TRBV6-1 | TGTGCCAGCAGGGGGACAGATGATTCACCCCTCCACTTT | CASRGTDDSPLHF
few | TRBJ2-7 | 14 | TRBD1 | TRBV5-6 | TGTGCCAGCAGCTTGGGGGGACAGGGGAACGAGCAGTACTTC | CASSLGGQGNEQYF
- | TRBJ1-5 | 18 | TRBD1 | TRBV7-2 | TGTGCCAGCAGCCCCCGGGACAGGGGGCTCGGAGGCAATCAGCCCCAGCATTTT | CASSPRDRGLGGNQPQHF
- | TRBJ1-1 | 12 | - | TRBV19 | TGTGCCAGTACGTACGGGAACACTGAAGCTTTCTTT | CASTYGNTEAFF
- | TRBJ1-1 | 15 | - | TRBV14 | TGTGCCAGCAGCTCGCCTGGGGCCTGGGGCACTGAAGCTTTCTTT | CASSSPGAWGTEAFF
- | TRBJ2-5 | 18 | - | TRBV10-3 | TGTGCCATCAGTGAGTCGAAGGTATTTGAACAGTTCCAAGAGACCCAGTACTTC | CAISESKVFEQFQETQYF
- | TRBJ2-7 | 14 | - | TRBV7-2 | TGTGCCAGCAGCCCTGCGGGGCCCTCCTACGAGCAGTACTTC | CASSPAGPSYEQYF
few | TRBJ1-1 | 15 | TRBD1 | TRBV2 | TGTGCCAGCACCAGACAGGGGGCGGATAACACTGAAGCTTTCTTT | CASTRQGADNTEAFF
few | TRBJ1-1 | 13 | - | TRBV10-3 | TGTGCCATCAGTGTACAGGACGCGACTGAAGCTTTCTTT | CAISVQDATEAFF
- | TRBJ2-3 | 16 | - | TRBV30 | TGTGCCTGGAGTCAGGGTTGGGAGGTGGGGACAGATACGCAGTATTTT | CAWSQGWEVGTDTQYF
- | TRBJ1-4 | 13 | - | TRBV5-3 | TGTGCCAGAAATCTGAGGGGGGGTGAAAAACTGTTTTTT | CARNLRGGEKLFF
- | TRBJ2-1 | 15 | - | TRBV30 | TGTGCCTGGAGTGATCCGGGTAGCTCCTACAATGAGCAGTTCTTC | CAWSDPGSSYNEQFF
- | TRBJ2-3 | 14 | - | TRBV7-2 | TGTGCCAGCACCAAGGAAGGGCGGGCAGATACGCAGTATTTT | CASTKEGRADTQYF
- | TRBJ1-5 | 15 | - | TRBV28 | TGTGCCAGCAACCCCGGGGGGTATAGCAATCAGCCCCAGCATTTT | CASNPGGYSNQPQHF
- | TRBJ2-7 | 15 | - | TRBV2 | TGTGCCAGCAGTTTTATTAGGACAGTGATGGGGGAGCAGTACTTC | CASSFIRTVMGEQYF
- | TRBJ2-3 | 17 | TRBD2 | TRBV5-1 | TGCGCCAGCAGCGCGGAGCGGGGGGGCCGGGGCACAGATACGCAGTATTTT | CASSAERGGRGTDTQYF
- | TRBJ2-1 | 13 | - | TRBV7-2 | TGTGCCAGCAGCTTTGGGCCAAACAATGAGCAGTTCTTC | CASSFGPNNEQFF
once | TRBJ2-7 | 14 | TRBD1 | TRBV7-7 | TGTGCCAGCAGCCCACAGGGGCCGCCCTACGAGCAGTACTTC | CASSPQGPPYEQYF